The clone carrying this T cell receptor beta chain came up a few times. What it binds is not known. Synthesis of TCR cDNA relied on 5'RACE template switching, which attached a universal primer site and UMIs. Using its own MiXCR run on the 5' RACE reads, TCRdb lists one record per CDR3 protein. The sample records under 700,000 distinct CDR3 sequences, less than 20% being singletons. The CDR3 loop spans 14 amino acids. Between the trimmed V and J ends, which lost 2 bases and 5 bases, there was a span of 13 bases. This record belongs to a study of T cells after yellow fever vaccination. Study background: With SMART-Seq v4 Ultra Low Input, the fractions containing low cell numbers were prepared. Regarding the study as a whole: Abundant clonotypes from the bulk population could contaminate FACS-sorted repertoires. Although the secondary response was weaker, it peaked faster, at day 5 versus 15.

The rearrangement uses TRBV12-3 or TRBV12-4 and TRBJ2-7; weak D call: TRBD1 (5 bases). The sequenced sample was PBMCs, obtained less than 6 days after the first yellow fever vaccination. This clonotype was obtained from a man between 18 and 35 years old who received the YFV17D yellow fever vaccine. The CDR3 here is CASSLLAGQNEQYF. Written as DNA, the CDR3 is TGTGCCAGCAGTTTATTGGCAGGGCAGAACGAGCAGTACTTC.